Listed here is a single TCR beta chain. This sample is part of a study of shared clonotypes between healthy human individuals. About 30,000 T cell genomes, or around 300 ng DNA, went into unsorted PBMC replicate PCRs. The repertoire was sequenced with immunoSEQ multiplex PCR; TCRdb's copy has only in-frame clones and lacks some. In the table there are around 530,000 clones, roughly 72% of which are singletons. Between the trimmed V and J ends, which lost 8 bases and 2 bases, there was a span of 13 bases. CDR1 SNHLY and CDR2 FYNNEI come from the germline V gene. The length of the CDR3 is 13 residues. This sequence was found in a woman in her thirties or forties in good health. Some clones in this sample may be carry-over from other donors' samples. The chain combines TRBV2 with TRBJ2-7; D remains unclear. The sample taken for sequencing was PBMCs. The CDR3 nucleotides read TGTGCCAGCCAGGCCCCGGAGCCCTACGAGCAGTACTTC. Amino acids: CASQAPEPYEQYF. Together with reference TRBV2 and TRBJ2-7, the CDR3 gives the full variable domain: EPEVTQTPSHQVTQMGQEVILRCVPISNHLYFYWYRQILGQKVEFLVSFYNNEISEKSEIFDDQFSVERPDGSNFTLKIRSTKLEDSAMYFCASQAPEPYEQYFGPGTRLTVT.